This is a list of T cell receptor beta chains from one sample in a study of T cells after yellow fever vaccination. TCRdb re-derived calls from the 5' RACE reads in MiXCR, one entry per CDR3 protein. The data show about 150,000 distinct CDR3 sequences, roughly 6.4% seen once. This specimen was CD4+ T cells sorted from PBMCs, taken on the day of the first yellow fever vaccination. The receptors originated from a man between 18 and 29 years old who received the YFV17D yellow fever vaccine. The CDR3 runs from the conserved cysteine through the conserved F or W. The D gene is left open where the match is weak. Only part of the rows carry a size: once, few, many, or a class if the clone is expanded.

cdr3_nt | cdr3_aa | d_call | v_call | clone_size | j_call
TGTGCCATCAGTACTCACGGGGCCAGAGATGGCACAGATACGCAGTATTTT | CAISTHGARDGTDTQYF | . | TRBV10-3 | few | TRBJ2-3
TGTGCCAGCTCGGGGACAGGGGAGCTCACGCAGTATTTT | CASSGTGELTQYF | TRBD1 | TRBV28 | . | TRBJ2-3
TGCAGTGCTAGAGATCTGGGGTCTCCCTCGGCAGATACGCAGTATTTT | CSARDLGSPSADTQYF | . | TRBV20-1 | . | TRBJ2-3
TGCAGTGCTAGGGGGCCTAGCGGCGAACAAGCGAACACCGGGGAGCTGTTTTTT | CSARGPSGEQANTGELFF | TRBD2 | TRBV20-1 | . | TRBJ2-2
TGTGCCAGCAGTTACGGGGGGAACACTGAAGCTTTCTTT | CASSYGGNTEAFF | . | TRBV6-2/TRBV6-3 | many | TRBJ1-1
TGTGCCATCAGTGAGGGACAGGGGCTGAGAAGCAATCAGCCCCAGCATTTT | CAISEGQGLRSNQPQHF | TRBD1 | TRBV10-3 | . | TRBJ1-5
TGTGCCAGCAGCGACGGGACAGGGGCTGGGGAGACCCAGTACTTC | CASSDGTGAGETQYF | TRBD1 | TRBV7-9 | . | TRBJ2-5
TGTGCCAGCAGCCGCGCCACCCGGGGCACTGAAGCTTTCTTT | CASSRATRGTEAFF | . | TRBV7-9 | few | TRBJ1-1
TGTGCCAGCAGTCCGGACAGGGGGCGCGGAGGCTTGTCACCCCTCCACTTT | CASSPDRGRGGLSPLHF | TRBD1 | TRBV27 | many | TRBJ1-6
TGTGTCATGGACTCTAGCACAGATACGCAGTATTTT | CVMDSSTDTQYF | . | TRBV30 | few | TRBJ2-3
TGTGCCAGCAGCCAAGAGAATCGGCGGGGTGGCACAGATACGCAGTATTTT | CASSQENRRGGTDTQYF | . | TRBV4-2 | few | TRBJ2-3
TGTGCCAGTGAGAGGTCCACGAACACCGGGGAGCTGTTTTTT | CASERSTNTGELFF | . | TRBV12-3/TRBV12-4 | many | TRBJ2-2
TGTGCCAGCAGTTACTCCGTGACCGAACCTCATCCAGATACGCAGTATTTT | CASSYSVTEPHPDTQYF | . | TRBV6-2/TRBV6-3 | many | TRBJ2-3
TGCGCCAGCAGGGGACAGGGGGGCACTGAAGCTTTCTTT | CASRGQGGTEAFF | TRBD1 | TRBV5-1 | . | TRBJ1-1
TGTGCCAGCAGCTTGGCCGGCTCCCCTCTCGAGCAGTACTTC | CASSLAGSPLEQYF | . | TRBV5-4 | many | TRBJ2-7
TGCGCCAGCAGCCCGGGGGTTTCGTGGGGCCTCACCGGAGAGACCCAGTACTTC | CASSPGVSWGLTGETQYF | . | TRBV5-1 | few | TRBJ2-5
TGCGCCAGCAGCTTAACTTTCTTGGGGGACTATGGCTACACCTTC | CASSLTFLGDYGYTF | . | TRBV5-1 | few | TRBJ1-2
TGTGCCAGCACCAGATATGGTTCACCCCTCCACTTT | CASTRYGSPLHF | . | TRBV12-3/TRBV12-4 | many | TRBJ1-6
TGTGCCAGCAGCTTTAAACCTGGACAGAACACCGGGGAGCTGTTTTTT | CASSFKPGQNTGELFF | . | TRBV7-3 | . | TRBJ2-2
TGCAGCGTTGACAGGGGGGGATACAATGAGCAGTTCTTC | CSVDRGGYNEQFF | . | TRBV29-1 | few | TRBJ2-1
TGTGCCAGCAGCTGGGTGGATTCGGGAGAGCAGTACTTC | CASSWVDSGEQYF | . | TRBV11-2 | few | TRBJ2-7
TGTGCCAGCTCACCGGGCAGGGCTAGCAATCAGCCCCAGCATTTT | CASSPGRASNQPQHF | . | TRBV18 | . | TRBJ1-5